The table lists the clone carrying this TCR beta chain with many counts. The data stem from a study of T cells after yellow fever vaccination. Each CDR3 protein is one row after TCRdb ran MiXCR on the 5' RACE reads. Of approximately 110,000 distinct CDR3 sequences listed, under 8.5% were seen once; the top ten hold roughly 2.6%. This CDR3 is built from 10 residues. Germline V gene data show CDR1 as SQVTM and CDR2 as ANQGSEA. Trimming removed 6 bases from V and 1 base from J, with 3 bases in between. The sequenced sample was CD4+ T cells sorted from PBMCs, obtained roughly 10 days after the first yellow fever vaccination. The chain uses TRBV29-1 and TRBJ1-2, with D uncertain. This TCR was recovered from a man in his late teens or twenties who received the YFV17D yellow fever vaccine. The CDR3 DNA reads TGCAGCGTGTATAACTATGGCTACACCTTC. Its protein is CSVYNYGYTF.